Presented here are 11 T cell receptor beta chains from one specimen sequenced in a study of early T cells in non-severe SARS-CoV-2 infection. A single record per CDR3 protein comes from TCRdb applying MiXCR to the 5' RACE reads. Counted here are some 75,000 distinct CDR3 sequences, roughly an eighth occurring once; the ten biggest clones make up about 1.5%. Sample: whole blood. All receptors derive from an adult who was a healthcare worker with PCR-confirmed SARS-CoV-2 infection or an uninfected control (not recorded which).

This clonotype was seen at least ten times. This chain uses TRBV20-1 with TRBJ2-7; D is undetermined. The germline V gene encodes CDR1 DFQATT and CDR2 SNEGSKA (reference sequence). The CDR3 consists of 13 residues. V lost 1 base and J 2 bases, leaving 9 bases between the germline ends. DNA for the CDR3: TGCAGTGCTAGAGCCGAACCCCCCTACGAGCAGTACTTC. Amino acids: CSARAEPPYEQYF.

The chain combines TRBV6-5 with TRBJ1-1; 9 bases align to TRBD1. Losses at the gene ends were 6 bases for V and 7 bases for J; bases not matched to a gene: 9. Germline CDR1 is MNHEY and CDR2 is SVGAGI. The CDR3 totals 14 residues. CDR3 residues: CASSHRGRWGEAFF. The CDR3 DNA reads as TGTGCCAGCAGCCACAGGGGGCGGTGGGGTGAAGCTTTCTTT.

This clonotype was seen repeatedly, ten times or more. The chain recombines TRBV7-6 with TRBJ2-2; weak D call: TRBD2 (5 bases). Germline-derived CDR1 and CDR2 are SGHVS and FNYEAQ. The CDR3 is 14 residues long. V lost 2 bases, J lost 5 bases, and 9 bases lay in between. The CDR3 sequence is CASSLNRLTGELFF. The CDR3 DNA reads TGTGCCAGCAGCTTAAACAGACTAACCGGGGAGCTGTTTTTT.

Notes on this clonotype: A read error may explain this, as a much larger clone is one base away. The chain links TRBV30 to TRBJ1-2; tentative D call: TRBD1 (5 bases). The CDR3 length is 13 residues. Trimming took off 5 bases at V and 8 bases at J, with 18 bases between the two ends. CDR1 and CDR2 from the germline V gene are GTSNPN and SVGIG (reference sequence). The CDR3 here is CAWGPTGRSGYTF. For the CDR3, the DNA is TGTGCCTGGGGTCCTACAGGACGTTCGGGCTACACCTTC.

The chain employs TRBV7-3 and TRBJ1-6; D ambiguous. V gave up 3 bases and J gave up 7 bases, with 4 bases separating them. CDR1 and CDR2 from the germline V gene are SGHTA and FQGTGA. The CDR3 loop spans 12 amino acids. Written as DNA, the CDR3 is TGTGCCAGCAGCTTCCCCAATTCACCCCTCCACTTT. Amino acid sequence: CASSFPNSPLHF.

V and J are TRBV11-2 and TRBJ2-6, with 8 nucleotides matching TRBD2. CDR3 size: 18 residues. In germline, CDR1 is SGHAT, CDR2 FQNNGV. Trimming removed 3 bases from V and 0 bases from J; junction bases left unmatched: 7. CDR3 DNA: TGTGCCAGCAGCTTTCTCGGGGGGGCGAGCTCTGGGGCCAACGTCCTGACTTTC. Its protein is CASSFLGGASSGANVLTF. Looking up the rest from reference TRBV11-2 and TRBJ2-6 gives the full variable domain: EAGVAQSPRYKIIEKRQSVAFWCNPISGHATLYWYQQILGQGPKLLIQFQNNGVVDDSQLPKDRFSAERLKGVDSTLKIQPAKLEDSAVYLCASSFLGGASSGANVLTFGAGSRLTVL.

This clonotype was counted ten times or more. The chain employs TRBV5-1 and TRBJ2-1; 11 bases align to TRBD2. Unmatched junction bases numbered 4, after V lost 0 bases and J lost 2 bases. Germline V gene lookup returns CDR1 SGHRS and CDR2 YFSETQ. CDR3 length: 17 residues. This chain's CDR3 is CASSLALSGGAYNEQFF. Here the CDR3 DNA reads TGCGCCAGCAGCTTGGCCCTTAGCGGGGGGGCCTACAATGAGCAGTTCTTC.

The chain has TRBV20-1 and TRBJ2-7, with 10 bases lining up with TRBD2. Per germline, CDR1 DFQATT and CDR2 SNEGSKA (reference sequence). This CDR3 contains 13 residues. V lost 1 base to trimming and J lost 6 bases; unmatched junction nucleotides: 3. The CDR3, as DNA: TGCAGTGCTAGAGCAGCGGGGGGGCCCGAGCAGTACTTC. Its protein product is CSARAAGGPEQYF.

In this sample, this clonotype turned up a few times. The V gene is TRBV9, the J gene TRBJ2-1; D unresolved. The V and J ends lost 0 bases and 15 bases respectively, with 13 bases between them. The length of the CDR3 is 12 residues. Per the germline V gene, CDR1 is SGDLS and CDR2 is YYNGEE. CDR3 in amino acids: CASSVVESVLFF. In nucleotides, the CDR3 is TGTGCCAGCAGCGTAGTGGAGAGCGTTCTGTTCTTC.

This clonotype was seen a few times. The chain joins TRBV24-1 to TRBJ2-1; perhaps TRBD1 as D (5 bases). Trimming shortened V by 5 bases and J by 3 bases, and 10 bases separated the two germline ends. CDR3 length: 14 amino acids. Germline V gives CDR1 KGHDR, CDR2 SFDVKD. The CDR3 sequence: CATSGTDSYNEQFF. The CDR3 region has the DNA TGTGCCACCAGTGGAACCGACAGCTACAATGAGCAGTTCTTC.

This clonotype occurred a few times. V and J are TRBV29-1 and TRBJ2-7, with D possibly TRBD1 on 8 matching bases. This CDR3 is 12 amino acids long. CDR1 and CDR2 from the germline V gene are SQVTM and ANQGSEA. Trimming removed 7 bases from V and 7 bases from J, with 17 bases in between. CDR3 amino acids: CSALGQGGEQYF. CDR3 sequence (DNA): TGCAGCGCCCTAGGACAGGGAGGGGAGCAGTACTTC.